The 11 T cell receptor beta chains in this list originate from one sample, sequenced in a study of CXCR3-negative and CXCR3-positive naive CD8 T cells (dated 2019 in TCRdb). Reads for this sample came from a NextSeq 550. The Human TCR Profiling Kit (MiLaboratory) was used to prepare UMI-labeled 5' RACE TRB cDNA libraries. After reprocessing by TCRdb, each CDR3 protein sequence is one entry, and no DNA is given. The sample table gives 150,000 to 160,000 distinct CDR3 sequences. 0.45% to 0.55% of the sample lies in the top ten. General findings and caveats noted by the study authors: Compared with CXCR3-negative naive cells, CXCR3-positive naive cells had TRB CDR3s with higher hydrophobicity (lower Kidera factor 4), lower energy, and higher strength and volume indices.

These receptors lack a known antigen. Material for sequencing was naive CXCR3+ CD8+ T cells from blood. Reading the label with the study, this specimen's cell subset or site is: CD45RO-CCR7+CD27+CD95- naive CD8+ T cells expressing CXCR3 (TNR3+). Every receptor here comes from a human donor in good health. Some clones in this sample may be carry-over from other donors' samples.

The gene calls are TRBV20-1 and TRBJ1-5. CDR1 is DFQATT, CDR2 SNEGSKA, per germline (reference sequence). There are 14 residues in the CDR3. The chain's CDR3 is CSARSEYSNQPQHF.

V and J are TRBV20-1 and TRBJ2-7. CDR3 length equals 13 residues. Germline CDR1 DFQATT, CDR2 SNEGSKA (reference sequence). CDR3 loop: CSAREWTSYEQYF.

The genes are TRBV4-1 and TRBJ2-1; the D call from TCRdb, TRBD1, cannot be confirmed without DNA. This CDR3 spans 15 amino acids. Germline lookup yields CDR1 MGHRA and CDR2 YSYEKL. The CDR3 spells CASSHEGTGDNEQFF.

The J gene is TRBJ2-7, the V gene TRBV7-9. The CDR3 is 15 residues long. The germline CDR1 and CDR2 sequences are SEHNR and FQNEAQ (reference sequence). Here the CDR3 reads CASSLVASGSYEQYF.

This chain's CDR3 is CASSVVDSLGELFF. This rearrangement joins TRBV9 to TRBJ2-2; TCRdb's D gene call, TRBD2, goes unchecked for lack of DNA. CDR1 and CDR2 (germline): SGDLS, YYNGEE. The CDR3 loop spans 14 amino acids.

The CDR3 sequence: CASSEARTEAFF. The V gene is TRBV2, the J gene TRBJ1-1. Germline CDR1 is SNHLY and CDR2 is FYNNEI. The CDR3 runs 12 residues.

This chain links TRBV7-9 with TRBJ1-1. There are 13 residues in the CDR3. CDR1 is SEHNR, CDR2 FQNEAQ, per germline (reference sequence). The CDR3 region is CASSPWDNTEAFF.

V usage is TRBV4-1 and J usage is TRBJ1-4; TCRdb proposes TRBD1, but this gene call is untestable without DNA. This CDR3 spans 15 amino acids. Germline V gene lookup returns CDR1 MGHRA and CDR2 YSYEKL. CDR3 region: CASSQGPDRVEKLFF.

V and J are TRBV20-1 and TRBJ2-3; TCRdb reports TRBD2, a call that lacks DNA to check it against. The CDR3 is made up of 15 amino acids. Looked up from germline, CDR1 is DFQATT and CDR2 is SNEGSKA (reference sequence). CDR3 region: CSARGLAGYTDTQYF.

The V call is TRBV9, the J call TRBJ1-4; there is no DNA to check the TCRdb D call of TRBD1. Germline-derived CDR1 and CDR2 are SGDLS and YYNGEE. The CDR3 has 14 residues. This CDR3 reads CASSTGTGYEKLFF.

V and J are TRBV7-6 and TRBJ2-1; TCRdb's D call of TRBD2 is untestable without DNA. CDR3 length: 15 residues. The germline CDR1 and CDR2 sequences are SGHVS and FNYEAQ. CDR3 amino acids: CASSWGLAVGNEQFF.